This TCR beta chain was sequenced for a study of T cells in Graves' hyperthyroidism and ophthalmopathy. Broader study findings: Most thyroid clonotypes expanded above 0.001 were also detected in blood.

On this clonotype: What it binds is unknown.

Ophthalmopathy in the patients scored at least 3 on Clinical Activity Score and at least 4 on NOSPECS grade, lasting under 3 months. Uncontrolled infection, other autoimmune disease, pregnancy and lactation each barred patients from inclusion. Diagnoses used clinical symptoms, serum thyroxine and TRAb, thyroid ultrasound and orbital computed tomography. Regions amplified from RNA transcripts were the TCR beta CDR3 regions. The HTBI primer set drove a first-round RT-PCR of the TCR CDR3. Each CDR3 protein gets one entry after TCRdb re-called the multiplex PCR reads with MiXCR. The sample lists nearly 250,000 distinct CDR3 sequences, about 25% seen once, with roughly 40% in the top ten. Germline CDR1 and CDR2: DFQATT and SNEGSKA (reference sequence). This CDR3 region has 11 residues. V was clipped by 2 bases and J by 9 bases; unmatched bases: 3.

The TCR comes from a woman in her thirties or forties with Graves' ophthalmopathy. The chain recombines TRBV20-1 with TRBJ1-1; 7 positions agree with TRBD1. The sequenced material came from blood. CDR3 DNA sequence: TGCAGTGCTAGACAGGGGGTTAAAGCTTTCTTT. This sequence encodes CSARQGVKAFF.